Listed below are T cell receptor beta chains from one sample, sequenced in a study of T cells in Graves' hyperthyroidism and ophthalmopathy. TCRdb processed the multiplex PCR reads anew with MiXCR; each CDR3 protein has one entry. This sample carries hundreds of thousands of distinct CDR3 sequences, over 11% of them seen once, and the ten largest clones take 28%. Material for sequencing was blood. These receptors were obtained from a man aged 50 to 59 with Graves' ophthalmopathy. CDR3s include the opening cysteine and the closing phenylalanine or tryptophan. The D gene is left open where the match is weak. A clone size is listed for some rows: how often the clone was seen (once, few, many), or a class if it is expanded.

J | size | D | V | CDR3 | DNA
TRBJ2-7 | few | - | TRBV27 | CASSFGGSGALSYEQYF | TGTGCCAGCAGTTTCGGTGGTTCTGGGGCCCTTTCCTACGAGCAGTACTTC
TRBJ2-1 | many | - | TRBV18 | CASSPPSRDNEQFF | TGTGCCAGCTCACCACCGTCAAGGGACAATGAGCAGTTCTTC
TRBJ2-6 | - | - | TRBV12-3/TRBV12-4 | CASSYGGRANVLTF | TGTGCCAGCAGTTATGGGGGTAGGGCCAACGTCCTGACTTTC
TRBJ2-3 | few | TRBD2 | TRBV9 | CASSAPRGANKDTQYF | TGTGCCAGCAGCGCTCCGCGGGGGGCGAATAAGGATACGCAGTATTTT
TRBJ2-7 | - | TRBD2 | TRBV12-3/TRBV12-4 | CASSYSGRANEQYF | TGTGCCAGCAGCTATAGCGGGAGGGCCAACGAGCAGTACTTC
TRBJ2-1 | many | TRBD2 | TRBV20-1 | CSARVAGVRNEQFF | TGCAGTGCTAGAGTAGCGGGAGTAAGAAATGAGCAGTTCTTC
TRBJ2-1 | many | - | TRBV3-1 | CASSQEGRPEGNEQFF | TGTGCCAGCAGCCAAGAAGGTCGGCCGGAGGGTAATGAGCAGTTCTTC
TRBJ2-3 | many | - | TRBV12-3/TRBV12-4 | CASSRTESTDTQYF | TGTGCCAGCAGCCGGACTGAGAGCACAGATACGCAGTATTTT
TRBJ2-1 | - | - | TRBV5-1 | CASSLEQTPGYEQFF | TGCGCCAGCAGCTTAGAGCAAACCCCCGGGTATGAGCAGTTCTTC
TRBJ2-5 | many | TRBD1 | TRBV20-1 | CSAFLGQYQETQYF | TGCAGTGCTTTCTTGGGACAGTACCAAGAGACCCAGTACTTC
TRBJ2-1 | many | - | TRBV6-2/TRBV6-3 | CASSYSGQLNEQFF | TGTGCCAGCAGTTACTCGGGCCAACTGAATGAGCAGTTCTTC
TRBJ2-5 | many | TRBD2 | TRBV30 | CAWSRGSGRAYQETQYF | TGTGCCTGGAGTAGGGGTAGCGGGAGGGCGTACCAAGAGACCCAGTACTTC
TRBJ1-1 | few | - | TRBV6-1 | CASFRDFLNTEAFF | TGTGCCAGCTTCAGGGACTTCTTAAACACTGAAGCTTTCTTT
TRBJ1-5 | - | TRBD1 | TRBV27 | CASSRTGDFNQPQHF | TGTGCCAGCAGCCGAACAGGGGATTTCAATCAGCCCCAGCATTTT
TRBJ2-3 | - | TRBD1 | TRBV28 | CASSSGTGTTDTQYF | TGTGCCAGCAGTTCCGGGACAGGGACCACAGATACGCAGTATTTT
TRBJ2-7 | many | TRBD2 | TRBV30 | CAWRSSGLIYEQYF | TGTGCCTGGAGAAGTAGCGGGCTAATCTACGAGCAGTACTTC
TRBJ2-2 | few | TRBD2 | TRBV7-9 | CASSTWTSGNGGELFF | TGTGCCAGCAGCACTTGGACTAGCGGGAACGGCGGGGAGCTGTTTTTT
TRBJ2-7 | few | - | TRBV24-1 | CATSGQISPYEQYF | TGTGCCACCAGTGGGCAGATAAGCCCCTACGAGCAGTACTTC